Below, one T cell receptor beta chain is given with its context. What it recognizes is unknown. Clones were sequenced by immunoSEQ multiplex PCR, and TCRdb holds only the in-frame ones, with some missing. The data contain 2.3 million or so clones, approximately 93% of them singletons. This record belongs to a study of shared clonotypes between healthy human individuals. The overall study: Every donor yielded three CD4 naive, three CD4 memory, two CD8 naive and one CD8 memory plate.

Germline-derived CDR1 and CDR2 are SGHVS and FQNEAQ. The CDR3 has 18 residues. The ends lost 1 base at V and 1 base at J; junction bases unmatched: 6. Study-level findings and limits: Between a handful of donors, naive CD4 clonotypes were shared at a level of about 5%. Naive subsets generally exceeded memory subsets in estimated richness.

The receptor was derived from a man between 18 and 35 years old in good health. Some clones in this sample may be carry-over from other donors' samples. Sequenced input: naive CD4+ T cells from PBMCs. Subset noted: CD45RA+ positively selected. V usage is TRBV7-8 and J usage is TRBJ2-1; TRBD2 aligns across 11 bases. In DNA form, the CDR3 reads TGTGCCAGCAGCTTAGGGGTAGCGGGAGGGCTGTCCTACAATGAGCAGTTCTTC. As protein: CASSLGVAGGLSYNEQFF. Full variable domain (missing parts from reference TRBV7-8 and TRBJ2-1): GAGVSQSPRYKVAKRGQDVALRCDPISGHVSLFWYQQALGQGPEFLTYFQNEAQLDKSGLPSDRFFAERPEGSVSTLKIQRTQQEDSAVYLCASSLGVAGGLSYNEQFFGPGTRLTVL.